This entry describes one T cell receptor beta chain. The PCR employed 60 Vbeta primers together with 13 Jbeta primers. The protocol was immunoSEQ multiplex PCR, while the TCRdb copy is restricted to in-frame clones and leaves out a portion. The data hold approximately 200,000 clones, with approximately 84% observed a single time. The data were obtained in a study of cytomegalovirus exposure and HLA in healthy donors. The CDR3 consists of 15 residues. In germline, CDR1 is SGHDN, CDR2 FVKESK. The V gene lost 1 base and the J gene lost 6 bases, with 13 bases spanning the gap. The sample consisted of PBMCs. The sequence was collected from a boy between 10 and 17 years old in good health and CMV-seronegative. The chain couples TRBV14 to TRBJ2-1; D perhaps matches TRBD2 (6 bases). CDR3 sequence (DNA): TGTGCCAGCAGCCAAGCTCGGGGACTCCTCAATGAGCAGTTCTTC. Amino acids: CASSQARGLLNEQFF.